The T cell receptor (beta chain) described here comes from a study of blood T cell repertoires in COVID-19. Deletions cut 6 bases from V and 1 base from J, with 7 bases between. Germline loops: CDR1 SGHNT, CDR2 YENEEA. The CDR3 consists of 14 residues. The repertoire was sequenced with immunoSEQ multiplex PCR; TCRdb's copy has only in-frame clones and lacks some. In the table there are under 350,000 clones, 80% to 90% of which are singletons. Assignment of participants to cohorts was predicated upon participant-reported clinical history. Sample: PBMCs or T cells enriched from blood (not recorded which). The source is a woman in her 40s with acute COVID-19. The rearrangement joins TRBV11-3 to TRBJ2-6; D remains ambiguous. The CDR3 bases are TGTGCCAGCAGTCTTAATTCTGGGGCCAACGTCCTGACTTTC. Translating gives CASSLNSGANVLTF.